This T cell receptor (beta chain) was recorded in a study of cytomegalovirus exposure and HLA in healthy donors. On the study more broadly: Earlier sequencing of about 179 million T cells yielded 100 million to 140 million unique TCR beta sequences.

As for this clone: The antigen remains undetermined.

Whole-study findings and limits: Most of the TCR beta V segments (in an earlier analysis) were productive either about 87% or about 30% of the time. Per a later analysis, HLA-associated TCR beta chains showed more clonal expansion than other, equally common TCR beta chains.

Both 60 Vbeta primers and 13 Jbeta primers went into the PCR. Some clones are missing from TCRdb's copy, which holds only in-frame ones; the method was immunoSEQ multiplex PCR. The sample carries tens of thousands of clones, roughly 72% recorded once. The sample was PBMCs. The TCR was taken from a woman aged 45 to 65 in good health and CMV-seropositive.

The CDR3 spells CASRARQGSDGYTF. CDR3 DNA sequence: TGTGCCAGCAGGGCGAGACAGGGGAGCGATGGCTACACCTTC. This chain joins TRBV6-5 and TRBJ1-2; 8 bases map to TRBD1. Germline V lookup: CDR1 MNHEY, CDR2 SVGAGI. This CDR3 contains 14 residues. The junction had 9 bases not matched to a gene; V was cut back by 6 bases and J by 6 bases.